This T cell receptor (beta chain) was retrieved from a study of T cell repertoires in cytomegalovirus infection. TCRdb re-analysed the reads in MiXCR, keeping a single row per CDR3 protein. Counted here are fewer than 700,000 distinct CDR3 sequences, 20% to 25% occurring once; the ten biggest clones make up approximately 8.2%. V lost 3 bases and J lost 4, with 19 bases in between. Germline V gene data show CDR1 as MGHRA and CDR2 as YSYEKL. The CDR3 covers 17 residues. This clonotype showed up many times. The chain links TRBV4-1 to TRBJ2-1; D tentatively fits TRBD1 or TRBD2 (5 bases each). This receptor was identified in a human donor in good health (CMV status not recorded). Some clones in this sample may be carry-over from other donors' samples. What was sequenced was CD8+ T cells from PBMCs. The CDR3 sequence is CASSHATGTAYYNEQFF. Here the CDR3 DNA reads TGCGCCAGCAGCCACGCTACCGGGACGGCTTATTACAATGAGCAGTTCTTC.